The 20 T cell receptor beta chains presented below share a single source sample, sequenced in a study of radiation and T cells in renal cell carcinoma (TCRdb year 2020). This sample's time point label indicates: blood 4 weeks post-SBRT, at nephrectomy. What the treatment or condition label conveys for this sample: 15 Gy SBRT to primary tumor, nephrectomy 4 weeks later. The library was generated by the immunoSEQ multiplex PCR assay. TCRdb took over this immuneACCESS table, retaining in-frame rearrangements with V and J assigned. Such tables are incomplete; in checked studies, under half of the missing clones stem from an unresolved V gene, and the remainder is unexplained. The sample data list 75,000 to 95,000 clones, and around four fifths of these were observed just once. Clones ranked in the top ten supply approximately 9.6% of the sample. This sample comprised blood, obtained from a patient whose treatment included radiotherapy and nephrectomy. The receptors come from a man aged 45-65 years with renal cell carcinoma.

J is TRBJ2-7 and V is TRBV7-3; tentatively, D is TRBD2 (6 bases). The germline gives CDR1 SGHTA, CDR2 FQGTGA. Trimming shortened V by 2 bases and J by 3 bases, and 11 bases separated the two germline ends. This CDR3 comprises 14 residues. CDR3 amino acids: CASSLLGGFYEQYF. Here the CDR3 DNA reads TGTGCCAGCAGCTTATTGGGGGGATTCTACGAGCAGTACTTC. The full variable domain, rest sourced from reference TRBV7-3 and TRBJ2-7, is GAGVSQTPSNKVTEKGKYVELRCDPISGHTALYWYRQSLGQGPEFLIYFQGTGAADDSGLPNDRFFAVRPEGSVSTLKIQRTERGDSAVYLCASSLLGGFYEQYFGPGTRLTVT.

The rearrangement joins TRBV6-6 to TRBJ1-2, with a weak D call TRBD1 (6 bases). The CDR3 totals 13 residues. Germline-derived CDR1 and CDR2 are MNHNY and SVGAGI (reference sequence). Trimming took 8 bases from V and 4 from J, leaving 14 bases between them. CDR3: CASGDTRFYGYTF. The CDR3 DNA reads TGTGCCAGCGGGGACACGAGGTTCTATGGCTACACCTTC.

This chain links TRBV5-5 with TRBJ1-2; D unresolved. CDR3 size: 15 residues. Germline assignment: CDR1 SGHKS and CDR2 YYEKEE (reference sequence). Trimming took 0 bases from V and 4 from J, leaving 13 bases between them. For the CDR3, the DNA is TGTGCCAGCAGCTTGGCGGGAGGCGAAGGCTATGGCTACACCTTC. Encoded protein: CASSLAGGEGYGYTF.

This chain links TRBV19 with TRBJ2-1; D is possibly TRBD1 or TRBD2 (6 bases each). The germline gives CDR1 LNHDA, CDR2 SQIVND (reference sequence). This CDR3 is 14 amino acids long. Trimming cost V 6 bases and J 6 bases, with 15 bases left between them. The CDR3 sequence is CASSPQQGGNEQFF. CDR3 DNA: TGTGCCAGTAGCCCCCAACAGGGAGGCAATGAGCAGTTCTTC. Full variable domain (missing parts from reference TRBV19 and TRBJ2-1): DGGITQSPKYLFRKEGQNVTLSCEQNLNHDAMYWYRQDPGQGLRLIYYSQIVNDFQKGDIAEGYSVSREKKESFPLTVTSAQKNPTAFYLCASSPQQGGNEQFFGPGTRLTVL.

This rearrangement joins TRBV30 to TRBJ1-2; no definite D call. Trimming removed 4 bases at V and 8 bases at J, with 11 bases between. The germline V gene has CDR1 GTSNPN and CDR2 SVGIG (reference sequence). The CDR3 loop spans 11 amino acids. As DNA, the CDR3 is TGTGCCTGGATGGACCGCGCCGGCTACACCTTC. It yields the protein CAWMDRAGYTF.

This chain links TRBV9 with TRBJ2-7; TRBD2 aligns across 11 bases. Germline V CDR1 and CDR2: SGDLS, YYNGEE. The CDR3 covers 17 residues. Trimming at V came to 0 bases and at J to 5 bases, leaving 10 bases not matched to a gene. The CDR3 loop reads CASSVGISGGAFNEQYF. The CDR3 DNA reads TGTGCCAGCAGCGTAGGAATTAGCGGGGGGGCGTTCAACGAGCAGTACTTC.

This clone is deemed medium-sized. This rearrangement joins TRBV19 to TRBJ2-1; TRBD2 agrees at 9 bases. This CDR3 is 14 amino acids long. V lost 7 bases and J lost 7; bases outside the gene matches: 8. CDR1 is LNHDA, CDR2 SQIVND, per germline (reference sequence). The CDR3 DNA is TGTGCCAGTAAAGCTAGCGGGGAAAATAATGAGCAGTTCTTC. Translating gives CASKASGENNEQFF.

This clone qualifies as medium-sized. The V call is TRBV6-5, the J call TRBJ1-1, with a tentative D call TRBD1 (5 bases). Trimming pared 5 bases from V and 1 base from J, leaving 11 bases between. The germline V gene has CDR1 MNHEY and CDR2 SVGAGI. This CDR3 is 14 amino acids long. The CDR3 coding sequence is TGTGCCAGCAGTCTGCTGGGGGGGAACACTGAAGCTTTCTTT. This gives the protein CASSLLGGNTEAFF.

The V gene is TRBV9, the J gene TRBJ2-1; 7 bases align to TRBD2. This CDR3 contains 12 residues. The germline V gene has CDR1 SGDLS and CDR2 YYNGEE. V was pared by 4 bases and J by 9 bases, with 4 bases of the junction left unmatched. The CDR3 sequence is CASSPGGGEQFF. For the CDR3, the DNA is TGTGCCAGCAGCCCCGGCGGGGGTGAGCAGTTCTTC.

CDR3: CASSDTTSGYEQYF. The CDR3 nucleotides are TGCGCCAGCAGTGACACGACTAGCGGGTACGAGCAGTACTTC. This chain joins TRBV10-2 and TRBJ2-7; 10 bases agree with TRBD2. The trim removed 3 bases at V and 4 bases at J, leaving 3 bases unmatched. The germline V gene has CDR1 WSHSY and CDR2 SAAADI. This CDR3 region has 14 residues.

This chain joins TRBV10-3 and TRBJ1-4; D perhaps matches TRBD1 (6 bases). CDR1 is ENHRY and CDR2 is SYGVKD in the germline V gene. The CDR3 is 13 amino acids. The V end was cut by 3 bases, the J end by 8 bases, with 10 bases between. CDR3 protein: CAISEQGGEKLFF. The CDR3 DNA reads TGTGCCATCAGTGAACAGGGCGGGGAAAAACTGTTTTTT.

J is TRBJ2-3 and V is TRBV7-8; the match to TRBD2 covers 12 bases. Germline V gene lookup returns CDR1 SGHVS and CDR2 FQNEAQ. CDR3 size: 18 residues. V lost 2 bases to trimming and J lost 0 bases; unmatched junction nucleotides: 6. Here the CDR3 DNA reads TGTGCCAGCAGCTTACTAGGACTAGCGGGAATAAGCACAGATACGCAGTATTTT. Translated, it gives CASSLLGLAGISTDTQYF. Full variable domain (rest looked up from reference TRBV7-8 and TRBJ2-3): GAGVSQSPRYKVAKRGQDVALRCDPISGHVSLFWYQQALGQGPEFLTYFQNEAQLDKSGLPSDRFFAERPEGSVSTLKIQRTQQEDSAVYLCASSLLGLAGISTDTQYFGPGTRLTVL.

The gene calls are TRBV30 and TRBJ1-3; 7 nucleotides match TRBD1. The length of the CDR3 is 15 residues. CDR1 is GTSNPN, CDR2 SVGIG, per germline (reference sequence). V trimming: 4 bases; J trimming: 0 bases; junction bases outside the gene matches: 6. CDR3 coding DNA: TGTGCCTGGAAGAACAGGGGCGGCTCTGGAAACACCATATATTTT. Protein product: CAWKNRGGSGNTIYF.

This chain connects TRBV18 to TRBJ1-1, with 7 bases that match TRBD1. This CDR3 has 15 residues. The V gene's germline CDR1 is KGHSH and CDR2 LQKENI. Germline trimming cut 1 base from V and 5 bases from J; bases unmatched to any gene: 7. This CDR3 reads CASSPLTGQRTEAFF. The CDR3 DNA is TGTGCCAGCTCACCACTGACAGGGCAGAGGACTGAAGCTTTCTTT.

The chain carries TRBV27 and TRBJ2-7; 9 bases are a match to TRBD1. V trimming: 6 bases; J trimming: 6 bases; junction bases outside the gene matches: 9. Germline lookup yields CDR1 MNHEY and CDR2 SMNVEV (reference sequence). The CDR3 totals 14 residues. CDR3 in DNA: TGTGCCAGCAGACCCTTACAGGGGGCTAGCGAGCAGTACTTC. This codes for CASRPLQGASEQYF.

This chain connects TRBV10-3 to TRBJ1-5, with D tentatively TRBD1 (6 bases). Germline CDR1 and CDR2: ENHRY and SYGVKD. The CDR3 consists of 18 residues. The V end lost 3 bases, the J end lost 3 bases, and 21 bases lay between the germline ends. The CDR3 spells CAISDITGSGLSNQPQHF. The CDR3 DNA sequence: TGTGCCATCAGTGACATTACAGGGTCGGGGCTATCCAATCAGCCCCAGCATTTT.

V and J are TRBV6-6 and TRBJ2-3; D is possibly TRBD2 (5 bases). V shed 5 bases and J shed 8 bases, with 8 bases lying between them. Germline values: CDR1 MNHNY, CDR2 SVGAGI (reference sequence). The CDR3 consists of 11 residues. DNA of the CDR3: TGTGCCAGCAGTCTGGGGAGTACGCAGTATTTT. Translated, it gives CASSLGSTQYF.

The chain employs TRBV5-4 and TRBJ1-2, with 9 positions matching TRBD1. This CDR3 contains 15 residues. The V gene end was trimmed by 4 bases and the J gene end by 4 bases; junction bases not matched to a gene: 8. The germline CDR1 and CDR2 sequences are SGHNT and YYREEE (reference sequence). The CDR3 nucleotides are TGTGCCAGCAGCCCGACCGGGACAGGGATCTATGGCTACACCTTC. It yields the protein CASSPTGTGIYGYTF.

The rearrangement links TRBV5-6 to TRBJ2-3; D may match TRBD1 or TRBD2 (7 bases each). The CDR3 is made up of 13 amino acids. V dropped 8 bases and J dropped 8 bases, with 18 bases sitting between them. The germline CDR1 and CDR2 sequences are SGHDT and YYEEEE. CDR3 sequence (DNA): TGTGCCAGTGACATAACAGGGGAGGGTACGCAGTATTTT. It encodes CASDITGEGTQYF.

In this sample, this clone turned up once. The chain couples TRBV18 to TRBJ2-1, with 10 bases aligning to TRBD2. The CDR3 has 17 amino acids. The J segment lost 7 bases and the V segment lost 5 bases, leaving 14 bases of the junction unmatched. From germline, CDR1 is KGHSH and CDR2 LQKENI. CDR3 loop: CASSRVLAGGRGNEQFF. DNA for the CDR3: TGTGCCAGCTCAAGAGTCTTAGCGGGAGGCAGGGGGAATGAGCAGTTCTTC.